Detailed here is one TCR beta chain. Its antigen is unknown. There are no base qualities to consult, and no much larger clone falls within one base. Inclusive of the bounding cysteine and phenylalanine, the CDR3 is 14 residues long. Just the 42-base CDR3 DNA is kept, in frame starting at base 1. V and J are trimmed by 4 bases and 9 bases, and the gene matches miss 8 bases of the junction. The germline V gene yields SGDLS for CDR1 and YYNGEE for CDR2. TCRbeta CDR3 regions were amplified from genomic DNA by means of the immunoSEQ Assay, a bias-controlled multiplex PCR. On the authors' methods: The number of nucleated cells in each sample was estimated by amplification of reference gene primers within the assay. To quantify the absolute abundance of each unique TCRbeta CDR3 rearrangement, sequence reads were collapsed and filtered. Productive Simpson clonality was computed per sample as the square root of Simpson's diversity index over productive rearrangements. TCRdb carries this immuneACCESS record with in-frame sequences only. Its versions omit some clonotypes, under half of them owing to an unresolved V gene in the studies checked, with the rest unexplained. The D gene and trimming were derived from the DNA, and the V and J assignments and clone size from that table. This sample is represented by approximately 76,000 clones; around 90% of them were singletons. Around 7.9% of the sample is taken by the ten largest.

This sample was included in a study of blood T cell repertoires in COVID-19 (TCRdb year 2020). Regarding the complete study: Collaborator samples came from the United States, Italy and Spain and covered acute and convalescent phases of COVID-19. The repertoires were released in a freely available public database meant as a resource for research on the immune response to SARS-CoV-2. The material from the prospective study consisted of cDNA or gDNA derived from T cells, B-cell-depleted T cells, or PBMCs. Nearly every sample came with metadata listing a de-identified subject ID, COVID-19 status, age in years and sex. The samples were drawn from the first 160 participants of the ongoing ImmuneRACE study and from 1,254 subjects provided by 6 global collaborators. The dataset comprised deeply sampled blood TCRbeta repertoires from subjects exposed to, actively infected with, or recovered from COVID-19. HLA class I and class II types, where available, came from metadata supplied by the sample provider rather than from assay-based typing. Broad study findings and their caveats: The quantity of clinical and demographic metadata differed by source and by participant and was supplied without curation.

Each collaborating institution followed its own protocols to collect whole blood in K2EDTA tubes. For TCRbeta analysis, collaborators shipped samples as frozen whole blood, isolated PBMCs, or DNA extracted from either of those sample types. The chain joins TRBV9 to TRBJ2-1; the junction holds 9 bases that match TRBD1. The receptor was isolated from a man aged 25 to 40 with acute or convalescent COVID-19. The sequenced sample was peripheral blood. Here the CDR3 is given as CASSSPGQGFEQFF. Here is the DNA: TGTGCCAGCAGCTCGCCGGGACAGGGCTTTGAGCAGTTCTTC.